Listed here are 30 T cell receptor beta chains from one sample, sequenced in a study of T cell responses to AZD1222 COVID-19 vaccine. The repertoire was sequenced with immunoSEQ multiplex PCR; TCRdb's copy has only in-frame clones and lacks some. The sample holds around 100,000 clones, 80% to 90% seen once. Sequenced here: peripheral blood, sampled on day 0 of AZD1222 vaccination. These TCRs come from an adult in good health.

This chain links TRBV7-9 with TRBJ2-1, with 7 bases aligning to TRBD2. Per germline, CDR1 SEHNR and CDR2 FQNEAQ (reference sequence). The CDR3 totals 16 residues. V shed 1 base, J shed 6 bases, and the junction held 9 bases outside the gene matches. The CDR3 nucleotides are TGTGCCAGCAGCTTAGTGGGCGGGAGTCCCGGCAATGAGCAGTTCTTC. Amino acid sequence: CASSLVGGSPGNEQFF. The full variable domain, its missing parts supplied by reference TRBV7-9 and TRBJ2-1, is DTGVSQNPRHKITKRGQNVTFRCDPISEHNRLYWYRQTLGQGPEFLTYFQNEAQLEKSRLLSDRFSAERPKGSFSTLEIQRTEQGDSAMYLCASSLVGGSPGNEQFFGPGTRLTVL.

The V gene is TRBV20-1, the J gene TRBJ1-5; TRBD1 matches 8 bases. Germline assignment: CDR1 DFQATT and CDR2 SNEGSKA (reference sequence). The CDR3 is 15 residues long. Germline trimming cut 3 bases from V and 7 bases from J; bases unmatched to any gene: 11. CDR3 nucleotide sequence: TGCAGTGCTAGTGCCACTACAGGGGGGTTGCAGCCCCAGCATTTT. Its protein is CSASATTGGLQPQHF.

The rearrangement uses TRBV6-5 and TRBJ1-2; TRBD1 aligns across 9 bases. V lost 6 bases to trimming and J lost 10 bases; unmatched junction nucleotides: 12. CDR1 and CDR2 from the germline V gene are MNHEY and SVGAGI. This CDR3 region has 14 residues. CDR3 loop: CASRTTRDRALYTF. CDR3 nucleotides: TGTGCCAGCAGAACGACCCGGGACAGGGCACTCTACACCTTC.

This clone has more than one count but fewer than ten. This chain connects TRBV18 to TRBJ1-2; D unclear. Trimming stripped 3 bases from V and 8 bases from J, with 7 bases between. Germline CDR1 reads KGHSH; CDR2 reads LQKENI. This CDR3 is 11 amino acids long. CDR3 residues: CASSPGSGYTF. In DNA, the CDR3 is TGTGCCAGCTCACCGGGGAGCGGCTACACCTTC.

This chain links TRBV7-2 with TRBJ2-7; a weak D match, TRBD2 (6 bases). Trimming pared 5 bases from V and 4 bases from J, leaving 18 bases between. CDR1 SGHTA and CDR2 FQGNSA come from the germline V gene. CDR3 length: 15 residues. The CDR3 nucleotides are TGTGCCAGCAGCATATCGGAGGGGCTGGGGTACGAGCAGTACTTC. It encodes CASSISEGLGYEQYF.

The chain couples TRBV5-1 to TRBJ2-3; D is unclear. This CDR3 comprises 19 residues. CDR1 is SGHRS and CDR2 is YFSETQ in the germline V gene. The V gene lost 1 base and the J gene lost 0 bases, with 21 bases spanning the gap. The CDR3 coding sequence is TGCGCCAGCAGCTTGCCTGCCGAATATTTGGGGATTAGCACAGATACGCAGTATTTT. It yields the protein CASSLPAEYLGISTDTQYF.

In DNA form, the CDR3 reads TGTGCCAGCTCGCCCCAGGGGGAAGCTTTCTTT. Encoded protein: CASSPQGEAFF. This sequence joins TRBV18 and TRBJ1-1; TRBD1 might be the D (6 bases). Germline V gene lookup returns CDR1 KGHSH and CDR2 LQKENI. Trimming stripped 6 bases from V and 8 bases from J, with 10 bases between. The CDR3 spans 11 residues.

The chain couples TRBV6-4 to TRBJ2-1; D call uncertain. Per germline, CDR1 MRHNA and CDR2 SNTAGT. With 6 bases removed from V and 10 bases from J, the gap between germline ends came to 19 bases. The CDR3 is made up of 14 amino acids. The CDR3 region is CASSQNKQTAEQFF. The DNA for the CDR3 is TGTGCCAGCAGCCAAAACAAGCAGACGGCGGAGCAGTTCTTC.

The J gene is TRBJ2-7, the V gene TRBV24-1, with D perhaps given as TRBD1 or TRBD2 (5 bases each). The CDR3 covers 13 residues. Germline V gives CDR1 KGHDR, CDR2 SFDVKD. V was trimmed by 7 bases and J by 0 bases, leaving 9 bases between them. CDR3 region: CATSPGSSYEQYF. CDR3 nucleotide sequence: TGTGCCACCAGCCCAGGGAGCTCCTACGAGCAGTACTTC.

The CDR3 DNA is TGTGCCAGCCAGGGGCCCTCCGCCACAGATACGCAGTATTTT. It encodes CASQGPSATDTQYF. The chain combines TRBV2 with TRBJ2-3; D may be TRBD1 (6 bases). In germline, CDR1 is SNHLY, CDR2 FYNNEI. The CDR3 has 14 residues. V was shortened by 8 bases and J by 2 bases, with 14 bases between the two germline ends.

A word on this clone: Germline and junction disagree at one end, which may indicate a read error. The CDR3 sequence is CASSPEGIYTGELFF. CDR3 nucleotide sequence: TGTGCCAGTAGTCCAGAAGGGATATACACTGGGGAGCTGTTTTTT. The genes are TRBV19 and TRBJ2-2; D is unresolved. CDR1 is LNHDA, CDR2 SQIVND, per germline (reference sequence). The CDR3 extends over 15 amino acids.

The V gene is TRBV6-5, the J gene TRBJ1-2; 7 bases match TRBD1. CDR1 and CDR2 (germline): MNHEY, SVGAGI. The CDR3 has 15 residues. V gave up 5 bases and J gave up 6 bases; unmatched junction bases: 12. The CDR3 DNA is TGTGCCAGCAGTCCTACGACAGGGAGATTCCATGGCTACACCTTC. This gives the protein CASSPTTGRFHGYTF.

This clone was seen more than once but under ten times. The rearrangement links TRBV3-1 (or the pseudogene TRBV3-2) to TRBJ1-1; D unclear. Looked up from germline, CDR1 is LGHDT and CDR2 is YNNKEL (reference sequence). CDR3 length: 15 amino acids. Trimming stripped 0 bases from V and 0 bases from J, with 8 bases between. The CDR3 nucleotides read TGTGCCAGCAGCCAAGATGCGCGGGTGAACACTGAAGCTTTCTTT. Protein sequence: CASSQDARVNTEAFF.

The genes are TRBV11-1 and TRBJ1-2; TRBD1 might be the D (5 bases). Germline V gene lookup returns CDR1 SGHAT and CDR2 FQDESV (reference sequence). This CDR3 comprises 13 residues. V dropped 5 bases and J dropped 3 bases, with 10 bases sitting between them. The CDR3 sequence is CASSVGTDYGYTF. The CDR3 bases are TGTGCCAGCAGCGTCGGGACGGACTATGGCTACACCTTC.

V gene TRBV10-3 combines with J gene TRBJ1-1, with 7 bases that match TRBD1. The CDR3 totals 14 residues. Germline V gene sequence: CDR1 ENHRY, CDR2 SYGVKD. J gave up 7 bases and V 2 bases, and 7 bases lay outside the gene matches. Written as DNA, the CDR3 is TGTGCCATCAGTGAGGCCAGGACAGGAAATGAAGCTTTCTTT. Its translation: CAISEARTGNEAFF.

This chain uses TRBV6-6 with TRBJ2-7, with 7 nucleotides matching TRBD1. V dropped 11 bases and J dropped 6; count of bases not matched to a gene: 13. The CDR3 runs 13 residues. Per the germline V gene, CDR1 is MNHNY and CDR2 is SVGAGI (reference sequence). CDR3 sequence reads: CACKRDSPGEQYF. The CDR3, as DNA: TGTGCCTGCAAACGGGACAGTCCAGGCGAGCAGTACTTC.

The chain has TRBV6-5 and TRBJ2-7; D possibly uses TRBD1 or TRBD2 (6 bases each). The CDR3 covers 16 residues. The germline V and J ends were trimmed by 0 bases and 3 bases, with 15 bases remaining between them. Germline lookup yields CDR1 MNHEY and CDR2 SVGAGI. CDR3 bases: TGTGCCAGCAGTTACTCGATCATGGGGGGCTTCTACGAGCAGTACTTC. It specifies CASSYSIMGGFYEQYF.

The chain links TRBV20-1 to TRBJ2-1; unclear D gene. This CDR3 region has 10 residues. Germline V lookup: CDR1 DFQATT, CDR2 SNEGSKA (reference sequence). Trimming left V 0 bases short and J 10 bases short, with 4 bases between. CDR3 sequence (DNA): TGCAGTGCTAGAGATAGGGAGCAGTTCTTC. Amino acids: CSARDREQFF.

The chain couples TRBV28 to TRBJ2-7; TRBD1 agrees at 10 bases. After removal of 4 bases from V and 1 base from J, the junction contained 7 bases not matched to a gene. Germline V CDR1 and CDR2: MDHEN, SYDVKM. CDR3 length: 16 amino acids. Here the CDR3 reads CASSSSPGQGSYEQYF. The DNA of the CDR3 is TGTGCCAGCAGTTCTTCCCCGGGACAGGGGTCCTACGAGCAGTACTTC.

The chain is built from TRBV9 and TRBJ2-7; D is ambiguous. Trimming left V 4 bases short and J 2 bases short, with 19 bases between. The germline CDR1 and CDR2 sequences are SGDLS and YYNGEE. The CDR3 length is 16 residues. CDR3 region: CASSPCDLDPTYEQYF. The CDR3 bases are TGTGCCAGCAGCCCCTGCGATTTGGACCCAACCTACGAGCAGTACTTC.

CDR3 amino acids: CASSTGTGGRDEKLFF. The CDR3 bases are TGTGCCAGCAGCACAGGGACAGGGGGCCGTGATGAAAAACTGTTTTTT. The V gene is TRBV5-6, the J gene TRBJ1-4, with 12 nucleotides matching TRBD1. With 4 bases clipped from V and 6 bases from J, the junction kept 7 bases outside the gene matches. This CDR3 comprises 16 residues. Germline CDR1 reads SGHDT; CDR2 reads YYEEEE.

The J gene is TRBJ2-5, the V gene TRBV14; D is perhaps TRBD1 or TRBD2 (5 bases each). Trimming stripped 4 bases from V and 2 bases from J, with 14 bases between. The CDR3 runs to 15 residues. Germline CDR1 and CDR2: SGHDN and FVKESK. The CDR3 region has the DNA TGTGCCAGCAGCCCCTTGGGGACCCTGCAAGAGACCCAGTACTTC. This codes for CASSPLGTLQETQYF.

The chain recombines TRBV13 with TRBJ2-7; the D is unclear. Germline CDR1 is PRHDT and CDR2 is FYEKMQ (reference sequence). CDR3 length: 13 residues. Trimming removed 0 bases from V and 2 bases from J, with 5 bases in between. CDR3 sequence (DNA): TGTGCCAGCAGCTTAGGGGGGACCTACGAGCAGTACTTC. The encoded protein is CASSLGGTYEQYF.

This sequence joins TRBV6-2 or TRBV6-3 and TRBJ2-2; no clear D gene. Trimming pared 7 bases from V and 4 bases from J, leaving 13 bases between. The germline V gene has CDR1 MNHEY and CDR2 SVGEGT. The CDR3 totals 14 residues. The CDR3: CASTPIQLTGELFF. The DNA of the CDR3 is TGTGCCAGCACCCCGATACAGCTCACCGGGGAGCTGTTTTTT.

This clone was observed once. The chain has TRBV28 and TRBJ1-5; weak D call: TRBD1 (6 bases). Germline CDR1 MDHEN, CDR2 SYDVKM. The V end was cut by 10 bases, the J end by 5 bases, with 12 bases between. The CDR3 runs 12 residues. DNA of the CDR3: TGTGCCACCCTAAGGGGGGATCAGCCCCAGCATTTT. This sequence encodes CATLRGDQPQHF.

This chain joins TRBV7-2 and TRBJ2-1, with TRBD2 identical over 7 bases. The CDR3 has 16 amino acids. The V and J ends lost 2 bases and 8 bases, in that order; junction bases with no gene match: 12. Germline V gene lookup returns CDR1 SGHTA and CDR2 FQGNSA. CDR3 protein: CASSLQAARGIDEQFF. DNA for the CDR3: TGTGCCAGCAGCTTACAGGCTGCGCGGGGGATCGATGAGCAGTTCTTC.

V usage is TRBV12-5 and J usage is TRBJ2-1; perhaps TRBD2 as D (5 bases). This CDR3 region has 13 residues. Trimming cost V 0 bases and J 12 bases, with 12 bases left between them. The germline V gene has CDR1 LGHNT and CDR2 FRNRAP. The CDR3 loop reads CASGLVSGIGQFF. CDR3 nucleotide sequence: TGTGCTAGTGGTTTGGTAAGCGGAATCGGGCAGTTCTTC.

This chain links TRBV2 with TRBJ1-6, with 10 bases matching TRBD1. V lost 11 bases, J lost 7 bases, and 5 bases stayed unmatched. The CDR3 sequence is 13 residues long. In germline, CDR1 is SNHLY, CDR2 FYNNEI. CDR3 residues: CAAGTGENSPLHF. CDR3 DNA sequence: TGTGCCGCCGGGACAGGGGAGAATTCACCCCTCCACTTT.

This chain joins TRBV28 and TRBJ1-5, with D hard to call. V was cut by 3 bases and J by 4 bases, with 7 bases left in between. The CDR3 contains 13 residues. Germline CDR1 MDHEN, CDR2 SYDVKM. The CDR3 region has the DNA TGTGCCAGCAGTTTTTCGGTAAATCAGCCCCAGCATTTT. The encoded protein is CASSFSVNQPQHF.

The DNA for the CDR3 is TGCGCCAGCAGCCAAGGGATGGGAATAGCGGTGAATGAGCAGTTCTTC. Translated: CASSQGMGIAVNEQFF. This sequence joins TRBV4-3 and TRBJ2-1; the D gene is possibly TRBD2 (6 bases). The germline V gene encodes CDR1 LGHNA and CDR2 YSLEER. There are 16 residues in the CDR3. V dropped 1 base and J dropped 7 bases, with 17 bases sitting between them.